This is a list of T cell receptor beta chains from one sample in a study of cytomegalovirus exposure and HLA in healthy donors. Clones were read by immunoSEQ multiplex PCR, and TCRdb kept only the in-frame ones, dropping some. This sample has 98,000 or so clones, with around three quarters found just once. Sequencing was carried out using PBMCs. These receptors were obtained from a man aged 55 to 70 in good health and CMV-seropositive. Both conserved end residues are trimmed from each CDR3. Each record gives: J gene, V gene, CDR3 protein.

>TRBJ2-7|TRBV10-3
AISESAGYEQY
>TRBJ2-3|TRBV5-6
ASNQLGVTSGGSTDTQY
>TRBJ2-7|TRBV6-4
ASRQSGIYEQY
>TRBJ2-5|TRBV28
ASSKDRIQETQY
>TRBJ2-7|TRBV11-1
ASSPGVDRAYEQY
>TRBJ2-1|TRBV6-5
ASSYGGDNEQF
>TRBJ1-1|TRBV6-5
ASSYSRAAGNTEAF
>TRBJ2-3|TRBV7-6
ASSSADTQY
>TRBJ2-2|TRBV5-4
ASSPYAGTANTGELF
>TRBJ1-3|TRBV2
ASSRDRVGNTIY
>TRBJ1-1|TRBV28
ASSRGGMNTEAF
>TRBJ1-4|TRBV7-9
SSTQGIEKLF
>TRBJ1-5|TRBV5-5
ASSLSPGQGEPQH
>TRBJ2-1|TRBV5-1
ASSPGQGNYNEQF
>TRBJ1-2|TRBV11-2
ASSLSTTFNYGYT
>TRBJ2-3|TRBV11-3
ASSLDGRGGDDTQY
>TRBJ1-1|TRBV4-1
ASSQEKLRDSSEAF
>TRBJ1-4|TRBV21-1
ASTVVGQGDEKLF
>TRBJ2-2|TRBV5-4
ASSSRTGNTGELF
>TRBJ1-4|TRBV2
ASTRTAKLF
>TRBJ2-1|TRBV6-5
ASSLVQF
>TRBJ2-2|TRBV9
ASSVPAVGELF
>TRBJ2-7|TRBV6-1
ASSLSGGAVEQY
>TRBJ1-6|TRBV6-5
ASSHPAPYNSPLH
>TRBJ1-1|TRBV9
ASSGGQSATEAF
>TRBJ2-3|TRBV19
ASSIVARADTQY
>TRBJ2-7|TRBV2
ASSRQVRYEQY
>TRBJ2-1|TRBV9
ASSVGRVSYNEQF
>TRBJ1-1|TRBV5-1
ASSLAGYESTEAF
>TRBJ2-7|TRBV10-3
AISESPGQGKSYEQY
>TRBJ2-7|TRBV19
ATATRGSYEQY
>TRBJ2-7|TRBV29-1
SVGWRGGGSYEQY
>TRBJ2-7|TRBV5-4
ASSLGPSALDEQY
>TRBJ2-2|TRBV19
ASSIVSGGAGELF
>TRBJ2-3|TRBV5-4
ASSLSGGAEDTQY
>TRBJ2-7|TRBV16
ASSPAGTGTYEQY
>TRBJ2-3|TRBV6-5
ASSRGGIGTQY
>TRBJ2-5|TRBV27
ASSLGGLIYDTQY
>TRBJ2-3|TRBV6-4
ASSDLRTSGDPRDTQY
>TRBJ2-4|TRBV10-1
ASSDVRDRVAGNIQY
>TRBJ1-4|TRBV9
ASSTQTDPNEKLF
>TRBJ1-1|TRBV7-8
ASSLGVGEGMNTEAF
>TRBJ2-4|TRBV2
ASRGTGDKGQNIQY
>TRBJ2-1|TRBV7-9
ASSGRTGTEQF
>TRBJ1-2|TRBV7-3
ASSLMPSPAGYT
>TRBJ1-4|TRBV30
AWSLAQGFGEKLF
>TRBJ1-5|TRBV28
ASSFQGSNQPQH
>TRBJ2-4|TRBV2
ASSRTGVLENIQY
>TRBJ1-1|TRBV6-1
ASDRGNTEAF
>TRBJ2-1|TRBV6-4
ASSDSVGAAYNEQF
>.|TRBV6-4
ASSDTPDRAPSEQY
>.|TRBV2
ASSEQGLYSYEQY
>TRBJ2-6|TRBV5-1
ASSLSGTGGSAGANVLT
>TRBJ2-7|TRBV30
ARGDTYEQY